Sequencing of this TCR beta chain was carried out in a study of T cells in Graves' hyperthyroidism and ophthalmopathy. The CDR3 sequence is 19 residues long. Trimming took 4 bases from V and 0 from J; bases not matched to a gene: 11. CDR1 MGHRA and CDR2 YSYEKL come from the germline V gene. There were TCR beta CDR3 regions amplified from RNA transcripts. TCR CDR3 regions were first amplified by RT-PCR with HTBI primers. TCRdb re-called the multiplex PCR reads with MiXCR, one entry per CDR3 protein. The table includes 300,000 to 400,000 distinct CDR3 sequences, around a sixth detected once. The chain recombines TRBV4-1 with TRBJ2-1, with 11 positions matching TRBD2. The sequence derives from a woman aged 45-60 years with Graves' hyperthyroidism. Sequenced input: blood. The CDR3 nucleotides read TGCGCCAGCAGCCCTGCCGGGACTAGCGGATACAGCTCCTACAATGAGCAGTTCTTC. The encoded protein is CASSPAGTSGYSSYNEQFF.